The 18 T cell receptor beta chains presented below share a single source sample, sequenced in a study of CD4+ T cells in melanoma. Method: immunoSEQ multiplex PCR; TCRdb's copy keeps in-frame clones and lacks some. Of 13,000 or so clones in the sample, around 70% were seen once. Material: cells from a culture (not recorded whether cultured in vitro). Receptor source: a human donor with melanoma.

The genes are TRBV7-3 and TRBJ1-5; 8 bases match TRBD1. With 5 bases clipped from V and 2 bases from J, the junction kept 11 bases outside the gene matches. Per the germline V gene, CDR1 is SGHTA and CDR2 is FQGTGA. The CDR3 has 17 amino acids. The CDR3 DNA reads TGTGCCAGCAGCGGTTCGGGACAGGCACTTGGCAATCAGCCCCAGCATTTT. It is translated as CASSGSGQALGNQPQHF. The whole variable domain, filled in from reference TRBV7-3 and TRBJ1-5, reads GAGVSQTPSNKVTEKGKYVELRCDPISGHTALYWYRQSLGQGPEFLIYFQGTGAADDSGLPNDRFFAVRPEGSVSTLKIQRTERGDSAVYLCASSGSGQALGNQPQHFGDGTRLSIL.

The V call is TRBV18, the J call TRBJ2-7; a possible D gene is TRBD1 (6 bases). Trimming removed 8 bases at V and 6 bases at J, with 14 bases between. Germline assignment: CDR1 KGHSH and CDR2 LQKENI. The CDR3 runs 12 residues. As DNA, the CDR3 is TGTGCCAGCACCTTCACAGGGTTCGAGCAGTACTTC. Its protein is CASTFTGFEQYF.

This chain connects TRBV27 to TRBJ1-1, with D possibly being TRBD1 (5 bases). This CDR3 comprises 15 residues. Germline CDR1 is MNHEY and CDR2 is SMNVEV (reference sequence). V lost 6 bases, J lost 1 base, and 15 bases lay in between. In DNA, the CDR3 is TGTGCCAGCAGCTGGGGGACGGCTTCGAACACTGAAGCTTTCTTT. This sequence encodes CASSWGTASNTEAFF.

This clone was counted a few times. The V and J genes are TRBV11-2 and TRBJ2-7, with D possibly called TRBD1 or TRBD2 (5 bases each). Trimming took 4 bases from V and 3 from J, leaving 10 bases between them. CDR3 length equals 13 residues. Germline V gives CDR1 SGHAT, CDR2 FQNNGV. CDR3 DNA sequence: TGTGCCAGCAGCTCCCGGGACCTCTACGAGCAGTACTTC. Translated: CASSSRDLYEQYF.

The chain's CDR3 is CASSSGDGYGYTF. CDR3 sequence (DNA): TGTGCCAGCAGCTCAGGAGATGGATATGGCTACACCTTC. The V gene is TRBV7-8, the J gene TRBJ1-2; D is uncertain. Germline V gene lookup returns CDR1 SGHVS and CDR2 FQNEAQ. V was cut by 4 bases and J by 5 bases, with 11 bases left in between. This CDR3 comprises 13 residues.

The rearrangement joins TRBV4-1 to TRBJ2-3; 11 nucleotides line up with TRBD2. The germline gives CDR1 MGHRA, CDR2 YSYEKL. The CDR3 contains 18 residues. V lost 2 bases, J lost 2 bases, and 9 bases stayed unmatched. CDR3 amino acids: CASSQTSGGRRNTDTQYF. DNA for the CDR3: TGCGCCAGCAGCCAAACTAGCGGGGGCCGAAGAAACACAGATACGCAGTATTTT.

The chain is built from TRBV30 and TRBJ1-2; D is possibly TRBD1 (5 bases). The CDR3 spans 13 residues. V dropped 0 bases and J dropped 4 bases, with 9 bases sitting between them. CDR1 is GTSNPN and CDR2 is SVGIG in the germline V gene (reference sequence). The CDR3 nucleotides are TGTGCCTGGAGTGTACAGGTCAGCTATGGCTACACCTTC. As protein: CAWSVQVSYGYTF.

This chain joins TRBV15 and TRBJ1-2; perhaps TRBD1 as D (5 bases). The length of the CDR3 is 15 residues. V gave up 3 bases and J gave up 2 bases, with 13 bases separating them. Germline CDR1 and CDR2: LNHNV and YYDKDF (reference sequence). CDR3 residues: CATSSESGRNYGYTF. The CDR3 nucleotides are TGTGCCACCAGCAGCGAGTCAGGGAGGAACTATGGCTACACCTTC.

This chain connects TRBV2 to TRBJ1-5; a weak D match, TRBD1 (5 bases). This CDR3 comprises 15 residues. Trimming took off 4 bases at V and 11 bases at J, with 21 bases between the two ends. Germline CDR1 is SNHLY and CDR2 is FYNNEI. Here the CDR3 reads CASSAGILVVSTQHF. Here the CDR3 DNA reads TGTGCCAGCAGTGCAGGGATCCTCGTCGTATCGACCCAGCATTTT.

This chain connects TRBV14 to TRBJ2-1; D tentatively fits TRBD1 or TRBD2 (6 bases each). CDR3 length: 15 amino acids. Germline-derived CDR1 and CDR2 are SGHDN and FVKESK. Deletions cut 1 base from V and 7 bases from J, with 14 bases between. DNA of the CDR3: TGTGCCAGCAGCCAAGGAGCCGGGGGCGGGAATGAGCAGTTCTTC. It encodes CASSQGAGGGNEQFF.

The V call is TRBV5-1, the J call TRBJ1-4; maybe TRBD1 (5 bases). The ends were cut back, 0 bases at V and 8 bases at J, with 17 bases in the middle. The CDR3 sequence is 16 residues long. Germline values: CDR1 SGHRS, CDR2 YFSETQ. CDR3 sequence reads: CASSLAVGRAGEKLFF. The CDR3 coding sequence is TGCGCCAGCAGCTTGGCCGTTGGACGGGCAGGGGAAAAACTGTTTTTT.

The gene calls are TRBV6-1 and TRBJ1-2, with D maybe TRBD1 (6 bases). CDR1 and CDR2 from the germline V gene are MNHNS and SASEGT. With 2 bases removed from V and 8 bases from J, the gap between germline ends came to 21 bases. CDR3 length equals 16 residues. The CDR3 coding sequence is TGTGCCAGCAGTGAATCGCGGACAGCTCTCAGGGGCGGCTACACCTTC. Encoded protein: CASSESRTALRGGYTF.

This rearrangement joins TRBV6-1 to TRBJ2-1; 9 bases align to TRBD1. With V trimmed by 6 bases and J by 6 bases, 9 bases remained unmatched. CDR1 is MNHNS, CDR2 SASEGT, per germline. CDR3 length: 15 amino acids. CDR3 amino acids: CASSDTGGLRNEQFF. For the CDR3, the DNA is TGTGCCAGCAGCGATACAGGGGGCTTGCGCAATGAGCAGTTCTTC.

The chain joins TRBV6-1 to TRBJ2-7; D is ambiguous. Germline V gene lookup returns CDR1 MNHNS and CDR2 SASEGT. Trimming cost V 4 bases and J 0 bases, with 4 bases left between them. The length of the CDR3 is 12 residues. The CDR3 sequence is CASSVYSYEQYF. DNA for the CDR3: TGTGCCAGCAGTGTATACTCCTACGAGCAGTACTTC.

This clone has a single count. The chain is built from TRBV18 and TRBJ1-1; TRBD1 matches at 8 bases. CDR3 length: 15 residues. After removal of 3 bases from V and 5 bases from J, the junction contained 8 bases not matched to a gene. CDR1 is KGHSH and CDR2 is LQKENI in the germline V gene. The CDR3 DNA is TGTGCCAGCTCACCCCCGGGACAGGTCGCGACTGAAGCTTTCTTT. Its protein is CASSPPGQVATEAFF. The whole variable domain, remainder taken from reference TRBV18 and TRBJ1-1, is NAGVMQNPRHLVRRRGQEARLRCSPMKGHSHVYWYRQLPEEGLKFMVYLQKENIIDESGMPKERFSAEFPKEGPSILRIQQVVRGDSAAYFCASSPPGQVATEAFFGQGTRLTVV.

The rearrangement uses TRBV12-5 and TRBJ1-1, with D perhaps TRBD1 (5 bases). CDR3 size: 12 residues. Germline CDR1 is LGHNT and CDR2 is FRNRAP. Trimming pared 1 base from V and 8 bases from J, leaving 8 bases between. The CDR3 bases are TGTGCTAGTGGTTTGGACAGGCTGGAAGCTTTCTTT. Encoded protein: CASGLDRLEAFF.

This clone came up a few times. The chain's CDR3 is CASSVTGEASPLHF. The CDR3 DNA reads TGTGCCAGCAGCGTGACAGGGGAAGCCTCACCCCTCCACTTT. V and J are TRBV4-2 and TRBJ1-6, with 8 bases fitting TRBD1. Germline loops: CDR1 LGHNA, CDR2 YNFKEQ. After removal of 5 bases from V and 10 bases from J, the junction contained 7 bases not matched to a gene. The CDR3 runs 14 residues.

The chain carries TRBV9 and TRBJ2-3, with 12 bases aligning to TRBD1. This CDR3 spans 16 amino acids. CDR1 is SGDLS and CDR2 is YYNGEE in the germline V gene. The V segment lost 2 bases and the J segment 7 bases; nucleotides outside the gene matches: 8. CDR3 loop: CASSVSPGQGAYTQYF. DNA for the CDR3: TGTGCCAGCAGCGTTTCTCCGGGACAGGGGGCATATACGCAGTATTTT.